The entry below gives a single T cell receptor (beta chain) sequence along with its context. Its antigen is not identified. This sample is part of a study of T cells in narcolepsy. General study points: Some memory CD4+ repertoires had no autoreactive clone sequences. Comparing one patient's CSF and blood CD4+ clonotypes highlighted HCRT- and TRIB2-specific autoreactive clonotypes.

Using immunoSEQ multiplex PCR, the repertoire was profiled, and TCRdb retains in-frame clones only, with some absent. Of roughly 25,000 clones listed, 85% are singletons. Germline CDR1 and CDR2: SGHRS and YFSETQ. J was trimmed by 6 bases and V by 5 bases; bases with no gene match: 6. The CDR3 has 14 residues. Sequenced sample: CD45RA- memory CD4+ T cells from PBMCs. The chain joins TRBV5-1 to TRBJ2-3; 10 bases agree with TRBD2. The source of this sequence is a human donor with narcolepsy. The CDR3 loop is CASRPSGSVDTQYF. In DNA form, the CDR3 reads TGCGCCAGCAGACCTAGCGGGAGCGTCGATACGCAGTATTTT.